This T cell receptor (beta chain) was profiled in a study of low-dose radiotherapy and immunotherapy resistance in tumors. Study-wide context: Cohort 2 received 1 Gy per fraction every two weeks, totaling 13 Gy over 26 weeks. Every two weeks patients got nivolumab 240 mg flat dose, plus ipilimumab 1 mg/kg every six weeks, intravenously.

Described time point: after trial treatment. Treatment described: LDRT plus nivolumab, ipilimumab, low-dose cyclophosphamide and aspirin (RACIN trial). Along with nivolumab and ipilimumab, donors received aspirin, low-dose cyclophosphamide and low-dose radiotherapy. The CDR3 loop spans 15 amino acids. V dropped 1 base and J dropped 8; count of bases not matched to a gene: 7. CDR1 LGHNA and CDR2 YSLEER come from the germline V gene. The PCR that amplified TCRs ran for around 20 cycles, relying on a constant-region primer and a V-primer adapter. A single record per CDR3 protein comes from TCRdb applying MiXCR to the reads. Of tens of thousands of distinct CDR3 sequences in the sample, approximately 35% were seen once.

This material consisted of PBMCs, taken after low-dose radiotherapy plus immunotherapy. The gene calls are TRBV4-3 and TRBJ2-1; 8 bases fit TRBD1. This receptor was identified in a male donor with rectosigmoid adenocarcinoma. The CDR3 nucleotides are TGCGCCAGCAGCCAAGGGACAGGGTGGATCTATGAGCAGTTCTTC. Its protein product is CASSQGTGWIYEQFF.